Listed below are T cell receptor beta chains from one sample, sequenced in a study of early T cells in non-severe SARS-CoV-2 infection. TCRdb passed the 5' RACE reads through MiXCR, listing each CDR3 protein once. The sample lists about 89,000 distinct CDR3 sequences, approximately 16% occurring once. This specimen consisted of whole blood, obtained at baseline. The receptors were sampled from an adult who was a healthcare worker with PCR-confirmed SARS-CoV-2 infection or an uninfected control (not recorded which). Each CDR3 is given with its conserved first and last residue. Each record gives: CDR3 length, V gene, CDR3 protein.

len: 14
v_gene: TRBV7-9
CDR3aa: CASRVSPSTDTQYF

len: 16
v_gene: TRBV13
CDR3aa: CASSLIGGKYTGELFF

len: 14
v_gene: TRBV11-2
CDR3aa: CASSLYGRTVTQYF

len: 16
v_gene: TRBV3-1
CDR3aa: CASSQTTGAFNEKLFF

len: 16
v_gene: TRBV3-1
CDR3aa: CASSPSTSGNTGELFF

len: 15
v_gene: TRBV28
CDR3aa: CASSPWTRGTGELFF

len: 16
v_gene: TRBV4-1
CDR3aa: CASSQDPGQGWQPQHF

len: 14
v_gene: TRBV5-4
CDR3aa: CASSYRDFSYEQYF

len: 13
v_gene: TRBV20-1
CDR3aa: CSAVAGSTDTQYF

len: 11
v_gene: TRBV29-1
CDR3aa: CSVLMNAEAFF

len: 13
v_gene: TRBV11-2
CDR3aa: CASSSDWAGELFF

len: 14
v_gene: TRBV2
CDR3aa: CAIRPGAGNSPLHF

len: 15
v_gene: TRBV10-3
CDR3aa: CAIRGAGTSSYEQYF

len: 15
v_gene: TRBV10-3
CDR3aa: CAISGPDRVGDEQYF

len: 15
v_gene: TRBV7-8
CDR3aa: CASPQGGGGWYIQYF

len: 17
v_gene: TRBV14
CDR3aa: CASSPKAGTPRAGELFF

len: 18
v_gene: TRBV5-6
CDR3aa: CASSKTGTSGRALATQYF

len: 15
v_gene: TRBV7-9
CDR3aa: CASSSRADSRDTQYF

len: 12
v_gene: TRBV3-1
CDR3aa: CASSLYLGELFF

len: 16
v_gene: TRBV20-1
CDR3aa: CSANPTYTMTTDTQYF

len: 14
v_gene: TRBV12-3/TRBV12-4
CDR3aa: CASSYEDWYNEQFF

len: 13
v_gene: TRBV5-1
CDR3aa: CASSLETYYGYTF

len: 17
v_gene: TRBV27
CDR3aa: CASSSLHSGTANTEAFF

len: 11
v_gene: TRBV5-1
CDR3aa: CASSSSDTQYF

len: 15
v_gene: TRBV7-8
CDR3aa: CASSLALRAPHEQYF

len: 15
v_gene: TRBV20-1
CDR3aa: CSARVVQGKYNEQFF

len: 15
v_gene: TRBV11-2
CDR3aa: CASSPLRGRNTEAFF

len: 15
v_gene: TRBV6-5
CDR3aa: CASSYSAGGQNKQFF

len: 13
v_gene: TRBV7-2
CDR3aa: CASSILGTGELFF

len: 17
v_gene: TRBV20-1
CDR3aa: CSAPGGRVPGLAGEQYF

len: 14
v_gene: TRBV10-3
CDR3aa: CAIRMSPGDTEAFF

len: 11
v_gene: TRBV12-3/TRBV12-4
CDR3aa: CASTMNGEQFF

len: 16
v_gene: TRBV4-1
CDR3aa: CASSHPEGGKTRTQYF

len: 15
v_gene: TRBV18
CDR3aa: CASSPPWGPKETQYF

len: 17
v_gene: TRBV3-1
CDR3aa: CASSQAPLAGNTGELFF

len: 15
v_gene: TRBV28
CDR3aa: CASSLSGTSVETQYF

len: 10
v_gene: TRBV20-1
CDR3aa: CSARGAGAFF

len: 14
v_gene: TRBV4-3
CDR3aa: CASSQTYAYNEQFF

len: 14
v_gene: TRBV29-1
CDR3aa: CSGRLGRDTDTQYF

len: 14
v_gene: TRBV6-5
CDR3aa: CASQQGSTTDTQYF

len: 15
v_gene: TRBV20-1
CDR3aa: CSATNEVGPPYEQYF

len: 15
v_gene: TRBV11-2
CDR3aa: CASSLEAGADSPLHF

len: 13
v_gene: TRBV12-3/TRBV12-4
CDR3aa: CASSLAAGLDLFF

len: 16
v_gene: TRBV12-3/TRBV12-4
CDR3aa: CASSPPGGQGAYGYTF

len: 15
v_gene: TRBV11-2
CDR3aa: CASSLEGGAPGEQYF

len: 17
v_gene: TRBV5-1
CDR3aa: CASSLSWGSRANYGYTF